Sequencing of this T cell receptor (beta chain) was carried out in a study of blood T cell repertoires in COVID-19. The wider study: Samples of COVID-19 (acute and convalescent) were obtained from the United States, Italy and Spain.

The method was immunoSEQ multiplex PCR; TCRdb's version includes in-frame clones alone and lacks a portion of them. The sample consists of 200,000 to 250,000 clones, 80% to 90% of them appearing once. The V end was cut by 6 bases, the J end by 2 bases, with 16 bases between. The germline V gene encodes CDR1 MDHEN and CDR2 SYDVKM. The CDR3 is 15 residues long. The receptor was isolated from a woman in her 40s with acute COVID-19. V usage is TRBV28 and J usage is TRBJ1-1; D possibly corresponds to TRBD1 (6 bases). The sequencing sample was made of PBMCs or T cells enriched from blood (not recorded which). CDR3 amino acids: CASRMQGIINTEAFF. The CDR3 bases are TGTGCCAGCAGAATGCAGGGGATAATAAACACTGAAGCTTTCTTT.